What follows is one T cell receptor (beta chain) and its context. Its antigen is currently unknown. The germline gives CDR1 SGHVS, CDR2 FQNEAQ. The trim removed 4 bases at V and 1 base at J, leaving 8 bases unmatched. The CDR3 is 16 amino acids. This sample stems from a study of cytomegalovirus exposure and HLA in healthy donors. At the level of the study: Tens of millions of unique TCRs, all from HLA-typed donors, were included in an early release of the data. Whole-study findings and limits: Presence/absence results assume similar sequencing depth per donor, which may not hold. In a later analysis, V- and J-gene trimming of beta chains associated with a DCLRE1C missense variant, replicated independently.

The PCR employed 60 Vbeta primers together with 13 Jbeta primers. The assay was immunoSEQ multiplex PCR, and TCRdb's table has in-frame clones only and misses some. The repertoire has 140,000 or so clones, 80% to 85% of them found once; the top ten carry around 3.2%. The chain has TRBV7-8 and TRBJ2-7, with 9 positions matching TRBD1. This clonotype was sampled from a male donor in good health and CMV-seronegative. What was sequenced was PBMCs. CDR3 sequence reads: CASSSPGQGRSYEQYF. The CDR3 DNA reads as TGTGCCAGCAGCTCACCGGGACAGGGTAGATCCTACGAGCAGTACTTC.